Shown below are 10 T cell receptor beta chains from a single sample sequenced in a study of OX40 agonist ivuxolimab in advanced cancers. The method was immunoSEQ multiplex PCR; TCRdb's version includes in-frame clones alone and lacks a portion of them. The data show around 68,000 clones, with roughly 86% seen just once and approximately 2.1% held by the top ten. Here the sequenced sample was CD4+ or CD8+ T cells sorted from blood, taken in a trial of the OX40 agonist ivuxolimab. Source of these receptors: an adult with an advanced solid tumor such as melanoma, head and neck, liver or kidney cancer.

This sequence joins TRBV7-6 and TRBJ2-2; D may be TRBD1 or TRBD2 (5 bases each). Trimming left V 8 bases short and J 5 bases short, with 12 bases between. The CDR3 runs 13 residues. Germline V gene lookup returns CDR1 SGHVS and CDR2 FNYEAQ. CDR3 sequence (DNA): TGTGCCAGCCGGGGCTTTGAAACCGGGGAGCTGTTTTTT. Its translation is CASRGFETGELFF.

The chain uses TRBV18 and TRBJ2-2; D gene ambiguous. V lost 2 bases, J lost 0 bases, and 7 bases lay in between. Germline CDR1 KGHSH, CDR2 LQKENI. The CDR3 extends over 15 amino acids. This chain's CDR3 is CASSPKVANTGELFF. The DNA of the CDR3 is TGTGCCAGCTCACCAAAGGTCGCGAACACCGGGGAGCTGTTTTTT.

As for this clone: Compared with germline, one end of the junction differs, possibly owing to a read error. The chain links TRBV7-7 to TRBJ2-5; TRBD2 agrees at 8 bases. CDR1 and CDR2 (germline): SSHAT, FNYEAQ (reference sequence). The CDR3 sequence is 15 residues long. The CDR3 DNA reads TGTGCTAGCAGCCTCTCCGGGGGGGTAGGAGAGACCCAGTACTTC. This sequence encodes CASSLSGGVGETQYF.

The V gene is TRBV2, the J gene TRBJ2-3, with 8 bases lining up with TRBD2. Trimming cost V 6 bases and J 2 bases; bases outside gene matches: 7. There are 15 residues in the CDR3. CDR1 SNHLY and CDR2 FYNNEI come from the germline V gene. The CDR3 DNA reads TGTGCCAGCAGGACGGGGGGGGTCCCCACAGATACGCAGTATTTT. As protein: CASRTGGVPTDTQYF.

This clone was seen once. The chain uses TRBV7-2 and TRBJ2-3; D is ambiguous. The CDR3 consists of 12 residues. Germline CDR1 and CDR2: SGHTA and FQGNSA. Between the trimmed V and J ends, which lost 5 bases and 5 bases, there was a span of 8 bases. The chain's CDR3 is CASSTSRDTQYF. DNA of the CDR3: TGTGCCAGCAGCACCAGCCGAGATACGCAGTATTTT.

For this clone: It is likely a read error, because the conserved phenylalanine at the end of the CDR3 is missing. The CDR3 DNA is TGCGCCAGCAGCATCCAAGGGACGTCGATGGATAGCTACACCCTC. It encodes CASSIQGTSMDSYTL. The chain recombines TRBV5-1 with TRBJ1-2; possibly TRBD1 for D (5 bases). The CDR3 has 15 amino acids. V lost 4 bases to trimming and J lost 9 bases, with 22 bases between them. Germline V lookup: CDR1 SGHRS, CDR2 YFSETQ.

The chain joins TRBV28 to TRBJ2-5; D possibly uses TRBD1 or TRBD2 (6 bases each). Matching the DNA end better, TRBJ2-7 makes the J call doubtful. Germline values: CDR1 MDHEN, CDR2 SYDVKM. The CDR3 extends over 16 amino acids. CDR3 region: CASSFPIGGRRYEQYF. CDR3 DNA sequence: TGTGCCAGCAGTTTTCCAATAGGGGGGAGGCGGTACGAGCAGTACTTC.

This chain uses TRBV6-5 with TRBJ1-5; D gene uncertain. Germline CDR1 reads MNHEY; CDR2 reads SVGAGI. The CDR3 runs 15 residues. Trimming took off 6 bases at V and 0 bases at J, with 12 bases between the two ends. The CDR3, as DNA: TGTGCCAGCAGCCCATCGATTAATAGCAATCAGCCCCAGCATTTT. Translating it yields CASSPSINSNQPQHF.

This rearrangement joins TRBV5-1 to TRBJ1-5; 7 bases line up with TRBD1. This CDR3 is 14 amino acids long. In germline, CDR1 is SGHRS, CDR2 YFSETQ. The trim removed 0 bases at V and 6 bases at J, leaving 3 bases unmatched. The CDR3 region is CASSLASGGQPQHF. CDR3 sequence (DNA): TGCGCCAGCAGCTTGGCGTCAGGGGGTCAGCCCCAGCATTTT.

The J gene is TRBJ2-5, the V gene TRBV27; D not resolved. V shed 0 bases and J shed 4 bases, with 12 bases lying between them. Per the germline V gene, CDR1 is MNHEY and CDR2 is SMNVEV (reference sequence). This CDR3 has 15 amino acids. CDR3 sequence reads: CASSLSFSLGETQYF. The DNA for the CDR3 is TGTGCCAGCAGTTTATCGTTCTCTCTCGGAGAGACCCAGTACTTC.